These 18 T cell receptor beta chains were all obtained from the same sample, sequenced in a study of cytomegalovirus exposure and HLA in healthy donors. A multiplex PCR was run with 60 Vbeta primers and 13 Jbeta primers. Generated by immunoSEQ multiplex PCR, the TCRdb table keeps only in-frame clones and is missing some. Its table lists approximately 130,000 clones. Sequencing input: PBMCs. These receptors were taken from a woman aged 55-75 years in good health and CMV-seronegative.

The chain uses TRBV28 and TRBJ2-1; 9 bases fit TRBD2. V shed 3 bases and J 9 bases; nucleotides not matched to a gene: 9. Germline CDR1 reads MDHEN; CDR2 reads SYDVKM. This CDR3 has 15 residues. CDR3 coding DNA: TGTGCCAGCAGTTTCCGGCGGGGGGGCCCTGGTGAGCAGTTCTTC. Protein: CASSFRRGGPGEQFF.

This rearrangement joins TRBV6-1 to TRBJ1-5; D might be TRBD1 (6 bases). V dropped 6 bases and J dropped 2 bases, with 14 bases sitting between them. The CDR3 covers 15 residues. CDR1 is MNHNS, CDR2 SASEGT, per germline. CDR3 region: CASSFNRDGNQPQHF. In DNA form, the CDR3 reads TGTGCCAGCAGCTTCAACAGGGACGGCAATCAGCCCCAGCATTTT.

Points on this clone: Other DNA variants within this sample encode the same CDR3. The chain uses TRBV2 and TRBJ1-5; 10 bases are a match to TRBD1. The CDR3 runs 14 residues. Germline-derived CDR1 and CDR2 are SNHLY and FYNNEI. Germline trimming cut 6 bases from V and 6 bases from J; bases unmatched to any gene: 5. Here the CDR3 DNA reads TGTGCCAGCAGCGGGACAGGGGAAACTCAGCCCCAGCATTTT. Residues: CASSGTGETQPQHF.

This sequence joins TRBV7-9 and TRBJ2-3, with a weak D call TRBD2 (5 bases). Trimming took 5 bases from V and 6 from J, leaving 18 bases between them. CDR1 is SEHNR and CDR2 is FQNEAQ in the germline V gene (reference sequence). CDR3 length: 15 residues. The CDR3 DNA reads TGTGCCAGCAGCCCCGGACGCGGGCCTTCCGATACGCAGTATTTT. Translation: CASSPGRGPSDTQYF.

The genes are TRBV6-5 and TRBJ2-1; 15 bases match TRBD2. Per germline, CDR1 MNHEY and CDR2 SVGAGI. The CDR3 contains 15 residues. V lost 6 bases to trimming and J lost 6 bases; unmatched junction nucleotides: 3. DNA of the CDR3: TGTGCCAGCAGCAGGACTAGCGGGGGGGCCAATGAGCAGTTCTTC. Protein sequence: CASSRTSGGANEQFF.

The chain combines TRBV28 with TRBJ1-5; D is perhaps TRBD1 (5 bases). The CDR3 extends over 14 amino acids. Germline loops: CDR1 MDHEN, CDR2 SYDVKM. The V gene lost 5 bases and the J gene lost 9 bases, with 17 bases spanning the gap. The CDR3 reads CASSLTGLGWPQHF. The CDR3 nucleotides read TGTGCCAGCAGTCTAACAGGATTAGGGTGGCCCCAGCATTTT. The whole variable domain, remainder taken from reference TRBV28 and TRBJ1-5, is DVKVTQSSRYLVKRTGEKVFLECVQDMDHENMFWYRQDPGLGLRLIYFSYDVKMKEKGDIPEGYSVSREKKERFSLILESASTNQTSMYLCASSLTGLGWPQHFGDGTRLSIL.

V usage is TRBV29-1 and J usage is TRBJ2-5; TRBD1 matches 7 bases. The CDR3 has 14 residues. With 5 bases clipped from V and 1 base from J, the junction kept 7 bases outside the gene matches. Germline V lookup: CDR1 SQVTM, CDR2 ANQGSEA. The CDR3 protein is CSVTDRVTQETQYF. The CDR3 DNA reads TGCAGCGTTACAGACAGGGTGACCCAAGAGACCCAGTACTTC.

J is TRBJ1-6 and V is TRBV2; D is unresolved. The CDR3 length is 13 residues. Trimming removed 6 bases at V and 5 bases at J, with 8 bases between. Germline V lookup: CDR1 SNHLY, CDR2 FYNNEI. CDR3 sequence reads: CASRTSDNSPLHF. The CDR3 DNA follows: TGTGCCAGCAGGACATCAGATAATTCACCCCTCCACTTT.

This chain uses TRBV18 with TRBJ1-5; possibly TRBD1 for D (6 bases). CDR3 length: 12 amino acids. Trimming took 3 bases from V and 7 from J, leaving 7 bases between them. The germline V gene has CDR1 KGHSH and CDR2 LQKENI. The CDR3 DNA is TGTGCCAGCTCACCCCAGGGGCAGCCCCAGCATTTT. This codes for CASSPQGQPQHF.

This chain links TRBV9 with TRBJ2-3; maybe TRBD1 (7 bases). V was trimmed by 0 bases and J by 5 bases, leaving 16 bases between them. CDR1 and CDR2 (germline): SGDLS, YYNGEE. The CDR3 totals 16 residues. DNA for the CDR3: TGTGCCAGCAGCGTAGGCAGGGGGGCTCAAGGAGATACGCAGTATTTT. Translation gives CASSVGRGAQGDTQYF.

The rearrangement links TRBV7-9 to TRBJ2-2, with D maybe TRBD1 (6 bases). The V gene lost 5 bases and the J gene lost 3 bases, with 10 bases spanning the gap. The germline V gene encodes CDR1 SEHNR and CDR2 FQNEAQ (reference sequence). This CDR3 is 14 amino acids long. The CDR3 sequence is CASSQNRDTGELFF. The DNA of the CDR3 is TGTGCCAGCAGCCAGAACAGGGACACCGGGGAGCTGTTTTTT.

V is TRBV5-1 and J is TRBJ1-5, with D hard to call. The CDR3 runs to 14 residues. CDR1 and CDR2 from the germline V gene are SGHRS and YFSETQ. The V and J ends lost 0 bases and 1 base respectively, with 5 bases between them. CDR3 residues: CASSLGGSNQPQHF. CDR3 sequence (DNA): TGCGCCAGCAGCTTGGGAGGGAGCAATCAGCCCCAGCATTTT.

The chain carries TRBV21-1 and TRBJ1-1; TRBD1, as called in the table, went unchecked against the DNA. TRBV21-1 is described as a pseudogene. The CDR3 sequence is 17 residues long. Here the CDR3 reads CASSTRWPVGRDTEAFF. In DNA, the CDR3 is TGTGCCAGCAGCACTCGATGGCCGGTGGGGCGCGACACTGAAGCTTTCTTT.

The chain recombines TRBV7-3 with TRBJ2-1; 10 bases fit TRBD2. Per germline, CDR1 SGHTA and CDR2 FQGTGA. The CDR3 has 16 residues. The ends lost 5 bases at V and 4 bases at J; junction bases unmatched: 8. The CDR3 region is CASSPSGGALYNEQFF. As DNA, the CDR3 is TGTGCCAGCAGCCCAAGCGGGGGGGCCCTTTACAATGAGCAGTTCTTC.

The CDR3: CASSTSGGQPQHF. The CDR3 DNA sequence: TGTGCCAGCAGTACCTCAGGGGGACAGCCCCAGCATTTT. This chain links TRBV6-9 with TRBJ1-5, with 7 bases matching TRBD1. With 5 bases clipped from V and 7 bases from J, the junction kept 5 bases outside the gene matches. The CDR3 runs to 13 residues. CDR1 MNHGY and CDR2 SVAAGI come from the germline V gene.

The gene calls are TRBV5-1 and TRBJ2-5; 11 bases agree with TRBD1. The tail of the sequence fits TRBJ2-7 better, so the J call may be wrong. In germline, CDR1 is SGHRS, CDR2 YFSETQ. The CDR3 has 15 amino acids. CDR3 region: CASSSPGQGDDEQYF. The CDR3 nucleotides are TGCGCCAGCAGCTCGCCGGGACAGGGGGACGACGAGCAGTACTTC.

The V gene is TRBV7-3, the J gene TRBJ1-5, with D hard to call. The ends were cut back, 1 base at V and 0 bases at J, with 4 bases in the middle. This CDR3 is built from 14 residues. CDR1 SGHTA and CDR2 FQGTGA come from the germline V gene. CDR3 sequence: CASSLINSNQPQHF. CDR3 DNA sequence: TGTGCCAGCAGCTTAATCAATAGCAATCAGCCCCAGCATTTT.

The chain uses TRBV6-1 and TRBJ1-2; D is possibly TRBD1 (5 bases). The CDR3 contains 12 residues. Germline V gene data show CDR1 as MNHNS and CDR2 as SASEGT. The V end was cut by 1 base, the J end by 6 bases, with 6 bases between. This CDR3 reads CASSEGGHGYTF. The DNA of the CDR3 is TGTGCCAGCAGTGAAGGGGGCCATGGCTACACCTTC.